Each of the 26 T cell receptor beta chains below was sequenced from the same sample in a study of T cell responses to AZD1222 COVID-19 vaccine. Assay used: immunoSEQ multiplex PCR; TCRdb lists only in-frame clones, some missing. The sample lists 130,000 or so clones, more than 85% occurring once. This material consisted of peripheral blood, taken 28 days after the second AZD1222 dose. These receptors all stem from an adult who received the AZD1222 COVID-19 vaccine.

This chain links TRBV6-5 with TRBJ1-1, with D tentatively TRBD1 (6 bases). The ends were cut back, 0 bases at V and 4 bases at J, with 12 bases in the middle. This CDR3 has 15 amino acids. CDR1 and CDR2 (germline): MNHEY, SVGAGI. The CDR3 DNA reads as TGTGCCAGCAGTTACTCAACAGGGCGAGGCACTGAAGCTTTCTTT. Its translation is CASSYSTGRGTEAFF.

CDR3 region: CASSLRLAGGQSGELFF. The CDR3 DNA sequence: TGTGCCAGCAGCTTACGGCTAGCGGGGGGGCAAAGCGGGGAGCTGTTTTTT. V gene TRBV11-2 combines with J gene TRBJ2-2; the match to TRBD2 covers 12 bases. Germline lookup yields CDR1 SGHAT and CDR2 FQNNGV. The CDR3 totals 17 residues. Trimming removed 2 bases from V and 7 bases from J; junction bases left unmatched: 8.

The chain is built from TRBV7-2 and TRBJ2-1; D perhaps matches TRBD1 (6 bases). This CDR3 has 14 residues. Germline V lookup: CDR1 SGHTA, CDR2 FQGNSA. V lost 3 bases, J lost 6 bases, and 12 bases lay in between. CDR3 DNA: TGTGCCAGCAGCTTCTCAGGGGCAAGCAATGAGCAGTTCTTC. It is translated as CASSFSGASNEQFF.

This clone was recorded once. The chain combines TRBV11-3 with TRBJ1-6; D gene unclear. Germline V CDR1 and CDR2: SGHNT, YENEEA. The CDR3 runs to 16 residues. V was clipped by 3 bases and J by 0 bases, with 9 bases between them. The CDR3 here is CASSFRTGSYNSPLHF. The CDR3 DNA is TGTGCCAGCAGCTTTAGGACGGGCTCCTATAATTCACCCCTCCACTTT.

V usage is TRBV5-4 and J usage is TRBJ1-2, with D perhaps matching TRBD1 (6 bases). The V end lost 4 bases, the J end lost 2 bases, and 15 bases lay between the germline ends. The CDR3 runs 15 residues. The germline gives CDR1 SGHNT, CDR2 YYREEE (reference sequence). CDR3 region: CASSVGTLPNYGYTF. The CDR3 nucleotides are TGTGCCAGCAGCGTCGGGACACTCCCCAACTATGGCTACACCTTC.

This CDR3 reads CSVSTGGEEKLFF. CDR3 DNA: TGCAGCGTCTCGACAGGGGGCGAGGAAAAACTGTTTTTT. The J gene is TRBJ1-4, the V gene TRBV29-1; 10 bases align to TRBD1. The CDR3 totals 13 residues. Germline CDR1 reads SQVTM; CDR2 reads ANQGSEA. The V and J ends lost 6 bases and 8 bases, in that order; junction bases with no gene match: 6.

The chain is built from TRBV6-4 and TRBJ1-5; D uncertain. Germline V gene data show CDR1 as MRHNA and CDR2 as SNTAGT. CDR3 size: 13 residues. The V and J ends lost 0 bases and 9 bases respectively, with 9 bases between them. CDR3 protein: CASSDSNSGPQHF. The DNA for the CDR3 is TGTGCCAGCAGTGACTCGAATAGTGGGCCCCAGCATTTT.

The genes are TRBV7-2 and TRBJ1-2; D might be TRBD1 (6 bases). Germline V lookup: CDR1 SGHTA, CDR2 FQGNSA. Trimming removed 7 bases from V and 7 bases from J, with 19 bases in between. CDR3 length: 14 residues. Here the CDR3 reads CASKGGGRSGGYTF. CDR3 coding DNA: TGTGCCAGCAAGGGGGGTGGCCGATCGGGTGGCTACACCTTC.

The chain joins TRBV28 to TRBJ1-3, with D possibly matching TRBD1 (5 bases). The germline V gene has CDR1 MDHEN and CDR2 SYDVKM. Trimming removed 4 bases at V and 0 bases at J, with 13 bases between. CDR3 length: 16 residues. The CDR3 loop is CASSSIGTGSGNTIYF. In DNA, the CDR3 is TGTGCCAGCAGTTCAATAGGGACGGGCTCTGGAAACACCATATATTTT.

The V and J genes are TRBV7-9 and TRBJ2-3; 9 bases are shared with TRBD2. Trimming at V came to 3 bases and at J to 6 bases, leaving 13 bases not matched to a gene. The length of the CDR3 is 17 residues. In germline, CDR1 is SEHNR, CDR2 FQNEAQ (reference sequence). DNA of the CDR3: TGTGCCAGCAGCTTGTATCTTAGCGGGAGCTCACGCGATACGCAGTATTTT. It yields the protein CASSLYLSGSSRDTQYF. The full variable domain, in which reference TRBV7-9 and TRBJ2-3 provide the parts outside the CDR3, is DTGVSQNPRHKITKRGQNVTFRCDPISEHNRLYWYRQTLGQGPEFLTYFQNEAQLEKSRLLSDRFSAERPKGSFSTLEIQRTEQGDSAMYLCASSLYLSGSSRDTQYFGPGTRLTVL.

The chain employs TRBV7-9 and TRBJ2-7, with 8 bases aligning to TRBD2. Germline V CDR1 and CDR2: SEHNR, FQNEAQ (reference sequence). The CDR3 has 15 residues. The junction had 5 bases not matched to a gene; V was cut back by 4 bases and J by 0 bases. The CDR3 reads CASSSREGLSYEQYV. Written as DNA, the CDR3 is TGTGCCAGCAGCTCCCGGGAGGGCCTCTCCTACGAGCAGTACGTC.

V gene TRBV27 combines with J gene TRBJ2-5; 9 bases align to TRBD1. The CDR3 consists of 15 residues. With 4 bases clipped from V and 2 bases from J, the junction kept 5 bases outside the gene matches. Per germline, CDR1 MNHEY and CDR2 SMNVEV (reference sequence). The CDR3 region has the DNA TGTGCCAGCAGTTCGCCGGGACAGGGACAAGAGACCCAGTACTTC. It encodes CASSSPGQGQETQYF.

This clone was seen just once. The V and J genes are TRBV6-1 and TRBJ1-6, with 7 bases fitting TRBD1. CDR3 size: 17 residues. Germline CDR1 reads MNHNS; CDR2 reads SASEGT. J gave up 0 bases and V 4 bases, and 6 bases lay outside the gene matches. CDR3 nucleotide sequence: TGTGCCAGCAGTGGCCCGGGACAGAGCTCCTATAATTCACCCCTCCACTTT. This codes for CASSGPGQSSYNSPLHF.

V is TRBV9 and J is TRBJ2-5, with D perhaps assigned TRBD1 or TRBD2 (5 bases each). The V gene lost 3 bases and the J gene lost 1 base, with 10 bases spanning the gap. Looked up from germline, CDR1 is SGDLS and CDR2 is YYNGEE. This CDR3 comprises 14 residues. CDR3 loop: CASSAGGIQETQYF. CDR3 DNA sequence: TGTGCCAGCAGCGCTGGGGGAATCCAAGAGACCCAGTACTTC. Complete variable domain (other parts from reference TRBV9 and TRBJ2-5): DSGVTQTPKHLITATGQRVTLRCSPRSGDLSVYWYQQSLDQGLQFLIQYYNGEERAKGNILERFSAQQFPDLHSELNLSSLELGDSALYFCASSAGGIQETQYFGPGTRLLVL.

This rearrangement joins TRBV19 to TRBJ1-1, with D unclear. CDR3 length equals 12 residues. CDR1 LNHDA and CDR2 SQIVND come from the germline V gene (reference sequence). V was cut by 7 bases and J by 7 bases, with 13 bases left in between. The CDR3 sequence: CASNLGVGEAFF. The CDR3 DNA reads TGTGCCAGTAACCTCGGGGTGGGTGAAGCTTTCTTT.

This clone was found once. The gene calls are TRBV6-5 and TRBJ1-1; 7 nucleotides line up with TRBD1. Germline V gives CDR1 MNHEY, CDR2 SVGAGI. Unmatched junction bases numbered 6, after V lost 4 bases and J lost 4 bases. CDR3 length: 14 residues. The CDR3 protein is CASSLPQGSTEAFF. CDR3 sequence (DNA): TGTGCCAGCAGTTTACCACAGGGGAGCACTGAAGCTTTCTTT.

This clone was found a few times. The chain has TRBV29-1 and TRBJ1-6; TRBD1 might be the D (5 bases). The CDR3 covers 12 residues. CDR1 and CDR2 from the germline V gene are SQVTM and ANQGSEA. V dropped 5 bases and J dropped 9 bases, with 11 bases sitting between them. The CDR3 nucleotides read TGCAGCGTTTTCAGGGAGGGTTCACCCCTCCACTTT. Amino acids: CSVFREGSPLHF.

Only one count was recorded for this clone. The chain combines TRBV15 with TRBJ1-3; D is unresolved. This CDR3 is 15 amino acids long. The germline CDR1 and CDR2 sequences are LNHNV and YYDKDF (reference sequence). Trimming left V 0 bases short and J 4 bases short, with 10 bases between. This CDR3 is CATSRDGASGNTIYF. In DNA, the CDR3 is TGTGCCACCAGCAGAGACGGCGCTTCCGGAAACACCATATATTTT.

This rearrangement joins TRBV7-2 to TRBJ1-6, with no clear D. There are 15 residues in the CDR3. Germline V gives CDR1 SGHTA, CDR2 FQGNSA. Trimming shortened V by 11 bases and J by 0 bases, and 14 bases separated the two germline ends. In DNA, the CDR3 is TGTGCCCTTAGGAGGACCGTCTCCTATAATTCACCCCTCCACTTT. It is translated as CALRRTVSYNSPLHF.

The rearrangement joins TRBV19 to TRBJ2-4; 8 positions match TRBD1. Trimming at V came to 7 bases and at J to 5 bases, leaving 4 bases not matched to a gene. In germline, CDR1 is LNHDA, CDR2 SQIVND (reference sequence). The CDR3 totals 13 residues. CDR3 in amino acids: CASTDRAQNIQYF. As DNA, the CDR3 is TGTGCCAGTACGGACAGGGCCCAAAACATTCAGTACTTC.

The chain recombines TRBV19 with TRBJ2-7; the match to TRBD1 covers 10 bases. This CDR3 comprises 15 residues. Trimming removed 6 bases from V and 3 bases from J; junction bases left unmatched: 8. The germline gives CDR1 LNHDA, CDR2 SQIVND (reference sequence). In DNA form, the CDR3 reads TGTGCCAGTAGCAACCAGGACAGGGGGGTCTACGAGCAGTACTTC. Its translation: CASSNQDRGVYEQYF.

In its sample, this clone was seen once. The chain uses TRBV12-1 and TRBJ2-5; TRBD1, as called in the table, went unchecked against the DNA. TRBV12-1 is noted as a pseudogene. There are 19 residues in the CDR3. The CDR3 region has the DNA TGTGCCAGCAGCACCCTCAGGGGACAGGCGGAGAGCATCCAAGAGACCCAGTACTTC. Residues: CASSTLRGQAESIQETQYF.

The gene calls are TRBV23-1 and TRBJ1-1, with D unclear. TRBV23-1 is annotated as an ORF whose role is uncertain. The CDR3 is made up of 16 amino acids. V lost 2 bases, J lost 3 bases, and 16 bases lay in between. The CDR3 DNA is TGCGCCAGCAGTCAAACCCGGGCCCACTTATACACTGAAGCTTTCTTT. Protein product: CASSQTRAHLYTEAFF.

The chain uses TRBV11-3 and TRBJ1-1; TRBD1 is a possible D gene (5 bases). Germline loops: CDR1 SGHNT, CDR2 YENEEA. V gave up 4 bases and J gave up 5 bases, with 20 bases separating them. This CDR3 is built from 16 residues. CDR3 sequence: CASSSGLRFGRTEAFF. In nucleotides, the CDR3 is TGTGCCAGCAGCTCAGGGTTGCGGTTTGGGCGGACTGAAGCTTTCTTT. The whole variable domain, filled in from reference TRBV11-3 and TRBJ1-1, reads EAGVVQSPRYKIIEKKQPVAFWCNPISGHNTLYWYLQNLGQGPELLIRYENEEAVDDSQLPKDRFSAERLKGVDSTLKIQPAELGDSAVYLCASSSGLRFGRTEAFFGQGTRLTVV.

The chain employs TRBV15 and TRBJ2-5, with 9 bases that match TRBD2. In germline, CDR1 is LNHNV, CDR2 YYDKDF (reference sequence). The CDR3 has 16 residues. Trimming took 1 base from V and 9 from J; bases not matched to a gene: 12. In DNA, the CDR3 is TGTGCCACCAGCAGAGGTGCGGGAGGGTCAACTCTGGCCCAGTACTTC. It specifies CATSRGAGGSTLAQYF. The entire variable domain, with the rest obtained from reference TRBV15 and TRBJ2-5, is as follows: DAMVIQNPRYQVTQFGKPVTLSCSQTLNHNVMYWYQQKSSQAPKLLFHYYDKDFNNEADTPDNFQSRRPNTSFCFLDIRSPGLGDTAMYLCATSRGAGGSTLAQYFGPGTRLLVL.

The rearrangement joins TRBV30 to TRBJ1-4; D is uncertain. CDR3 size: 12 residues. Germline V gives CDR1 GTSNPN, CDR2 SVGIG (reference sequence). V lost 2 bases and J lost 7, with 8 bases in between. The CDR3 loop is CAWSTGSEKLFF. The DNA of the CDR3 is TGTGCCTGGAGTACCGGCTCTGAAAAACTGTTTTTT.